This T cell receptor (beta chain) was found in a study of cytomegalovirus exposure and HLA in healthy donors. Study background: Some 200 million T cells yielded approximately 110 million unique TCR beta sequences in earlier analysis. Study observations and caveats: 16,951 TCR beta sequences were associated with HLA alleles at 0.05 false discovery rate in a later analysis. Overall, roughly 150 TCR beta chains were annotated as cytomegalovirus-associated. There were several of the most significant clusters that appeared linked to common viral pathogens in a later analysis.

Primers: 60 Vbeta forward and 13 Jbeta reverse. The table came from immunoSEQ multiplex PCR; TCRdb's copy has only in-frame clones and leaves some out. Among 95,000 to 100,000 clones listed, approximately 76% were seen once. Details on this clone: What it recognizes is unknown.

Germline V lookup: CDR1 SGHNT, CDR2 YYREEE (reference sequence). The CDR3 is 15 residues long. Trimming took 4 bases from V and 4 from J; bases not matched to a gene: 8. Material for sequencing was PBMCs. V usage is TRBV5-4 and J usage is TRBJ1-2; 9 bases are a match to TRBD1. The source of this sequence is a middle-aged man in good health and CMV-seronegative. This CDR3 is CASSLGTGTIYGYTF. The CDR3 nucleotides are TGTGCCAGCAGCCTAGGGACAGGGACAATCTATGGCTACACCTTC.